The rows below give T cell receptor beta chains drawn from one sample of a study of shared clonotypes between healthy human individuals. The data were produced by immunoSEQ multiplex PCR, yet TCRdb's version contains in-frame clones alone and is incomplete. The sample carries millions of clones, approximately 92% recorded once. Material: naive CD4+ T cells sorted from blood. These receptor sequences come from a man between 18 and 29 years old in good health. Each CDR3 is given with its conserved first and last residue. Size tells how often a clone was seen (once, few, many) or the class of an expanded clone, and some rows leave it out.

j_call | clone_size | v_call | cdr3_aa
TRBJ2-1 | - | TRBV4-3 | CASSQDWLAGGPPNNEQFF
TRBJ2-7 | - | TRBV2 | CASSQAGGRQYF
TRBJ1-1 | - | TRBV6-1 | CASSDLTGAFF
TRBJ2-5 | - | TRBV7-2 | CASSLFSGGETQYF
TRBJ2-1 | - | TRBV6-1 | CASSGYNDKSEQFF
TRBJ1-1 | - | TRBV6-6 | CASSYSRGQTEAFF
TRBJ1-1 | - | TRBV5-3 | CARSSCPGTWGDTEAFF
TRBJ2-3 | - | TRBV20-1 | CSAGEPDTQYF
TRBJ1-1 | - | TRBV28 | CASTPGQSNTEAFF
TRBJ2-4 | - | TRBV19 | CASSNAWEGKNIQYF
TRBJ2-2 | - | TRBV19 | CASSFLGSTGELFF
TRBJ2-2 | - | TRBV11-2 | CASSFIGTLNTGELFF
TRBJ2-1 | - | TRBV6-5 | CASRRGGAEQFF
TRBJ1-1 | - | TRBV6-6 | CASSYGQLNTEAFF
TRBJ2-7 | - | TRBV7-2 | CASSWDRYSYEQYF
TRBJ1-2 | - | TRBV5-1 | CASSLEAQYGYTF
TRBJ2-6 | - | TRBV2 | CASEPGIRAAGANVLTF
TRBJ2-5 | - | TRBV11-1 | CASSFRQGWGQETQYF
TRBJ1-1 | - | TRBV5-1 | CASTREKVGTEAFF
TRBJ1-2 | many | TRBV7-9 | CASGAGQKSF
TRBJ2-2 | - | TRBV15 | CATSRNRNTGELFF
TRBJ2-7 | - | TRBV11-2 | CASSQGLAGADEQYF
TRBJ1-2 | - | TRBV28 | CASSSGQAARTF
TRBJ1-3 | - | TRBV9 | CASSVAAGNTIYF
TRBJ2-2 | - | TRBV18 | CASSSGAENTGELFF
TRBJ2-6 | - | TRBV5-1 | CASSLGRGTRSGANVLTF
TRBJ2-7 | - | TRBV5-1 | CASSPGFVLSEQYF
TRBJ2-7 | - | TRBV14 | CASSLSGRVTYEQYF
TRBJ2-5 | - | TRBV18 | CASSPPLGGAETQYF
TRBJ1-6 | - | TRBV30 | CAWDRESSPLHF
TRBJ2-5 | - | TRBV29-1 | CSVGSGETQYF
TRBJ1-3 | - | TRBV30 | CAWSFTPGGSEGNTIYF
TRBJ2-7 | - | TRBV7-2 | CASSLGRGYEQYF
TRBJ2-1 | - | TRBV11-2 | CASSPFSGGVLNEQFF
TRBJ2-3 | - | TRBV27 | CASSLRGRTGYTDTQYF
TRBJ1-1 | - | TRBV6-6 | CASSTGRSYTEAFF
TRBJ2-7 | - | TRBV10-2 | CASSDTGVEQYF